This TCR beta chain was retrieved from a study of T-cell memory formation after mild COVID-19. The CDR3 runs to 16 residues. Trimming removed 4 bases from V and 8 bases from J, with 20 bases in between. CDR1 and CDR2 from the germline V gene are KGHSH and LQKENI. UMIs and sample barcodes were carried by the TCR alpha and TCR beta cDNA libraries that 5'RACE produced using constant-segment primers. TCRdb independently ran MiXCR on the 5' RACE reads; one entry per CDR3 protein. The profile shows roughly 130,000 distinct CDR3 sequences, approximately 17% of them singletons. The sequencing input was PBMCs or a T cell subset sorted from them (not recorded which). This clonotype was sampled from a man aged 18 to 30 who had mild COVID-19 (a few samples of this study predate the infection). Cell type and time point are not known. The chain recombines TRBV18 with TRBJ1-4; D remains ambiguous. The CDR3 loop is CASSLAAGRFGEKLFF. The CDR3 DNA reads TGTGCCAGCTCACTCGCCGCCGGTCGTTTTGGGGAAAAACTGTTTTTT.